This passage covers 17 T cell receptor beta chains from one sample sequenced in a study of CD8+CD57+ T cells in acquired aplastic anemia. Genomic DNA constituted the template upon which TCR beta VDJ and CDR3 profiling was performed. TCRdb reprocessed the reads with MiXCR, giving one entry per CDR3 protein. The sample lists about 470,000 distinct CDR3 sequences, 25% to 40% occurring once. CD8+CD57+ cell expansion, shown by flow cytometry, had occurred in the patients selected for sequencing. The sample taken for sequencing was sorted CD4+, CD8+, or CD8+CD57+ T cells (not recorded which) from PBMCs. These receptors all stem from a human donor with aplastic anemia.

The chain has TRBV11-2 and TRBJ1-2; 11 bases line up with TRBD1. Germline CDR1 and CDR2: SGHAT and FQNNGV. The CDR3 contains 19 residues. Trimming cost V 1 base and J 6 bases; bases outside gene matches: 16. The CDR3 reads CASSLVTLAGTGGSNGYTF. Here the CDR3 DNA reads TGTGCCAGCAGCTTAGTCACCTTGGCCGGGACAGGGGGAAGTAATGGCTACACCTTC.

Only one count was recorded for this clonotype. Being one base from a much bigger clone, this may be a read error. CDR3 DNA sequence: TGTGCCAGCAGCTCGGGGGGGCAGTTCTTC. Translation: CASSSGGQFF. The gene calls are TRBV3-1 and TRBJ2-1; 7 bases line up with TRBD2. Trimming at V came to 5 bases and at J to 12 bases, leaving 1 base not matched to a gene. CDR1 and CDR2 (germline): LGHDT, YNNKEL (reference sequence). The CDR3 spans 10 residues.

This clonotype has a count of ten or more. CDR3 region: CASSLLGNQPQHF. For the CDR3, the DNA is TGTGCCAGCAGCTTGCTAGGCAATCAGCCCCAGCATTTT. The V and J genes are TRBV2 and TRBJ1-5, with D hard to call. Germline CDR1 is SNHLY and CDR2 is FYNNEI. The CDR3 loop spans 13 amino acids. The V end lost 6 bases, the J end lost 2 bases, and 8 bases lay between the germline ends.

This clonotype has just a few counts. The chain links TRBV9 to TRBJ1-2; the D gene is possibly TRBD1 (5 bases). Germline CDR1 is SGDLS and CDR2 is YYNGEE. This CDR3 is built from 13 residues. V lost 0 bases and J 8 bases, leaving 11 bases between the germline ends. CDR3 residues: CASSVVSGKGYTF. CDR3 nucleotides: TGTGCCAGCAGCGTAGTCTCAGGGAAAGGCTACACCTTC.

This clonotype has more than one count but fewer than ten. The CDR3 loop reads CASSLPGNEQFF. Here the CDR3 DNA reads TGTGCCAGCAGTTTACCGGGCAATGAGCAGTTCTTC. The chain links TRBV12-3 or TRBV12-4 to TRBJ2-1; D is undetermined. V was shortened by 2 bases and J by 6 bases, with 5 bases between the two germline ends. The CDR3 is 12 residues long.

This clonotype was recorded at least ten times. The chain couples TRBV24-1 to TRBJ2-1; 8 bases line up with TRBD1. Germline CDR1 is KGHDR and CDR2 is SFDVKD. Trimming cost V 3 bases and J 8 bases; bases outside gene matches: 8. There are 15 residues in the CDR3. The CDR3 loop reads CATSDHRTGSHEQFF. For the CDR3, the DNA is TGTGCCACCAGTGATCATCGGACAGGGAGCCATGAGCAGTTCTTC.

The J gene is TRBJ1-4, the V gene TRBV20-1, with D uncertain. This CDR3 comprises 14 residues. V was clipped by 3 bases and J by 8 bases, with 16 bases between them. CDR1 DFQATT and CDR2 SNEGSKA come from the germline V gene (reference sequence). The CDR3 DNA is TGCAGTGCTAGTCTCGGAACCACCCAGGAAAAACTGTTTTTT. Its protein product is CSASLGTTQEKLFF.

The sample holds a few counts of this clonotype. V is TRBV5-1 and J is TRBJ1-4, with D unresolved. Trimming cost V 0 bases and J 0 bases, with 6 bases left between them. Germline V gene data show CDR1 as SGHRS and CDR2 as YFSETQ. The CDR3 has 15 amino acids. The CDR3 nucleotides read TGCGCCAGCAGCTTGGGGAGCACAACTAATGAAAAACTGTTTTTT. It specifies CASSLGSTTNEKLFF.

Concerning this clonotype itself: A single base separates this from a much larger clone, so it may be a read error. The chain is built from TRBV20-1 and TRBJ1-5, with 7 bases that match TRBD1. Per the germline V gene, CDR1 is DFQATT and CDR2 is SNEGSKA (reference sequence). The CDR3 sequence is 15 residues long. V gave up 3 bases and J gave up 3 bases; unmatched junction bases: 8. The CDR3 is CSARWQGGTNQPQHF. CDR3 DNA: TGCAGTGCTAGGTGGCAGGGGGGCACCAATCAGCCCCAGCATTTT.

This clonotype was seen once. This chain joins TRBV2 and TRBJ2-3; no clear D gene. Germline values: CDR1 SNHLY, CDR2 FYNNEI. V gave up 8 bases and J gave up 2 bases, with 14 bases separating them. The CDR3 has 14 residues. The CDR3 coding sequence is TGTGCCAGCTCACCATTACCAGACACAGATACGCAGTATTTT. Its protein is CASSPLPDTDTQYF.

This clonotype came up a few times. The chain is built from TRBV30 and TRBJ1-5; tentative D call: TRBD1 (6 bases). This CDR3 is 12 amino acids long. The germline V and J ends were trimmed by 3 bases and 7 bases, with 10 bases remaining between them. Looked up from germline, CDR1 is GTSNPN and CDR2 is SVGIG (reference sequence). CDR3 sequence (DNA): TGTGCCTGGAGCCCAGGGGAACAGCCCCAGCATTTT. As protein: CAWSPGEQPQHF.

A few counts support this clonotype. The chain recombines TRBV29-1 with TRBJ1-1, with D uncertain. This CDR3 has 13 residues. Germline V lookup: CDR1 SQVTM, CDR2 ANQGSEA. Trimming removed 0 bases at V and 3 bases at J, with 8 bases between. CDR3 sequence: CSVEEVRDTEAFF. The CDR3 nucleotides read TGCAGCGTTGAAGAGGTCAGAGACACTGAAGCTTTCTTT.

This clonotype occurred a few times. The chain joins TRBV3-1 to TRBJ1-2; D is unresolved. V lost 1 base to trimming and J lost 8 bases, with 14 bases between them. Germline CDR1 is LGHDT and CDR2 is YNNKEL (reference sequence). There are 14 residues in the CDR3. The CDR3 coding sequence is TGTGCCAGCAGCCAAGGGGTCCGAACAACGGGCTACACCTTC. This translates into CASSQGVRTTGYTF.

This clonotype was observed many times. The genes are TRBV15 and TRBJ2-7; TRBD2 matches 8 bases. The CDR3 consists of 13 residues. V was clipped by 6 bases and J by 4 bases; unmatched bases: 5. Germline-derived CDR1 and CDR2 are LNHNV and YYDKDF (reference sequence). CDR3 bases: TGTGCCACCAGGGACAGCGGGAGTTACGAGCAGTACTTC. The encoded protein is CATRDSGSYEQYF.

This clonotype was seen more than once but under ten times. This chain links TRBV12-3 or TRBV12-4 with TRBJ2-5, with TRBD1 as a possible D gene (6 bases). CDR3 length: 14 amino acids. The V end lost 3 bases, the J end lost 5 bases, and 13 bases lay between the germline ends. DNA for the CDR3: TGTGCCAGCAGTTTGGCCGGGACACGCGAGACCCAGTACTTC. It codes for CASSLAGTRETQYF.

The CDR3 loop is CASSPNRGQGGNYGYTF. The CDR3 DNA sequence: TGTGCCAGCAGCCCGAACCGGGGACAGGGGGGTAACTATGGCTACACCTTC. The chain recombines TRBV25-1 with TRBJ1-2; 11 nucleotides match TRBD1. V gave up 6 bases and J gave up 1 base; unmatched junction bases: 10. CDR1 is MGHDK and CDR2 is SYGVNS in the germline V gene. The CDR3 extends over 17 amino acids.

This chain connects TRBV18 to TRBJ2-1; 9 nucleotides match TRBD1. The CDR3 is made up of 13 amino acids. V lost 6 bases, J lost 6 bases, and 3 bases stayed unmatched. Per the germline V gene, CDR1 is KGHSH and CDR2 is LQKENI. The CDR3, as DNA: TGTGCCAGCTCCCCGGGACAGGGCAATGAGCAGTTCTTC. It is translated as CASSPGQGNEQFF.